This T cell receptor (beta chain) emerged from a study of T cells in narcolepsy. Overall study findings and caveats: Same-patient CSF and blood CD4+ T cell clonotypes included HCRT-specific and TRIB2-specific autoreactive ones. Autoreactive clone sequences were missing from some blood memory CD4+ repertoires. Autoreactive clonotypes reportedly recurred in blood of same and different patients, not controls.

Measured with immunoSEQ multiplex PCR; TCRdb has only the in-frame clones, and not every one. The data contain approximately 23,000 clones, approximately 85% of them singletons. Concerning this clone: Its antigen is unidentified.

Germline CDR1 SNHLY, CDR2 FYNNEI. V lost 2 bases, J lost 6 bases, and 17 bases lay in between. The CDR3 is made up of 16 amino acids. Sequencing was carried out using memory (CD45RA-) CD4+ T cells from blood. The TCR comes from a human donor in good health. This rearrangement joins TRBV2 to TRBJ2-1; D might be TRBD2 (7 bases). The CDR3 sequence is CASSELRGGGTNEQFF. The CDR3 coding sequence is TGTGCCAGCAGTGAACTTAGGGGGGGCGGGACCAATGAGCAGTTCTTC. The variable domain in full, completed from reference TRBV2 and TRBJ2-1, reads EPEVTQTPSHQVTQMGQEVILRCVPISNHLYFYWYRQILGQKVEFLVSFYNNEISEKSEIFDDQFSVERPDGSNFTLKIRSTKLEDSAMYFCASSELRGGGTNEQFFGPGTRLTVL.